This T cell receptor beta chain was captured in a study of cytomegalovirus exposure and HLA in healthy donors. In the PCR, 60 Vbeta and 13 Jbeta primers were used. Repertoires were generated with immunoSEQ multiplex PCR, while TCRdb's copy carries only in-frame clones and drops some. The sample shows roughly 240,000 clones, around 76% of them seen only once. With regard to this clone: The antigen remains unidentified. At one end, the junction sequence differs from germline, possibly due to a read error.

Study-wide results and limits: Usually a TCR sequence was rare, but some public TCRs were found in many donors. Using the classifier, cytomegalovirus status was reportedly diagnosed with high specificity and sensitivity. Serostatus for CMV was the only available immune exposure information.

The origin of this receptor is a middle-aged woman in good health and CMV-seropositive. The sequencing sample was made of PBMCs.

CDR3 bases: TGTTCCAGCAGCTTGACTAGCGAGGGGACCCAGTACTTC. This gives the protein CSSSLTSEGTQYF. V is TRBV7-9 and J is TRBJ2-5; 8 bases agree with TRBD2. CDR3 length: 13 amino acids. The germline V gene encodes CDR1 SEHNR and CDR2 FQNEAQ (reference sequence). Based on the CDR3 plus reference TRBV7-9 and TRBJ2-5, the full variable domain is DTGVSQNPRHKITKRGQNVTFRCDPISEHNRLYWYRQTLGQGPEFLTYFQNEAQLEKSRLLSDRFSAERPKGSFSTLEIQRTEQGDSAMYLCSSSLTSEGTQYFGPGTRLLVL.